The present TCR beta chain was sequenced within a study of blood T cell repertoires in COVID-19. Study-wide context: Italy, Spain and the United States were the sources of the convalescent and acute COVID-19 samples. In each case, the material was cDNA or gDNA derived from T cells, B-cell-depleted T cells, or PBMCs.

Germline CDR1 and CDR2: WNHNN and SYGVQD (reference sequence). CDR3 size: 14 residues. V shed 7 bases, J shed 2 bases, and the junction held 5 bases outside the gene matches. The assay was immunoSEQ multiplex PCR, and TCRdb's table has in-frame clones only and misses some. This sample has roughly 220,000 clones; roughly 79% occur once, and the top ten carry roughly 8%. The Seattle patients joined while their infection was active and were tracked longitudinally afterward. The clonotype was recovered from a woman at least 80 years old with COVID-19, enrolled during active disease. The J gene is TRBJ1-1, the V gene TRBV10-1, with 9 positions matching TRBD1. The specimen was peripheral blood. The CDR3 loop reads CASNRQGVNTEAFF. Here the CDR3 DNA reads TGCGCCAGCAACCGACAGGGGGTTAACACTGAAGCTTTCTTT.